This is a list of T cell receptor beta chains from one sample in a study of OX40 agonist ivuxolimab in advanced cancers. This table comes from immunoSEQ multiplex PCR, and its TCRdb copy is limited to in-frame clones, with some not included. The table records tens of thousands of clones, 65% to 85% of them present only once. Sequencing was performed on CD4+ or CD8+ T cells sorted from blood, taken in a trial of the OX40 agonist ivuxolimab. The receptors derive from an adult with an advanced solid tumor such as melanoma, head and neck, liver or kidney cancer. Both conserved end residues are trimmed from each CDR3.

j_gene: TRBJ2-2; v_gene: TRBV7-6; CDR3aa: ASSSAIIDRGFVTGELF
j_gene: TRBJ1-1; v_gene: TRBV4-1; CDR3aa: ASGGTDSNTEAF
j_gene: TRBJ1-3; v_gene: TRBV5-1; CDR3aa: ASSLETGAIRLY
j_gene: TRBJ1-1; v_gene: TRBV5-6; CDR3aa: ASRWGELMNTEAF
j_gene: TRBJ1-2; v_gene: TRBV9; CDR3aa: ASSASPGEQGDGYT
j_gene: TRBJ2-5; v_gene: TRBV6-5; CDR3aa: ASSYRGVAGRKTQY
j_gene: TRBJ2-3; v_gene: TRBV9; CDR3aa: ASSVVTSGTDTQY
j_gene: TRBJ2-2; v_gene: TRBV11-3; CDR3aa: ASSELAGGPIGNTGELF
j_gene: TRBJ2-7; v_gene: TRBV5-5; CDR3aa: ASSSGLTYEQY
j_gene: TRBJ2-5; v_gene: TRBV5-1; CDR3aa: ASSYERSGGAVETQY
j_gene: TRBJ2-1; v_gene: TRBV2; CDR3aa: ASSERGQGVGTSDEQF
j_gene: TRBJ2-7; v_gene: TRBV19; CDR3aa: ASSISSGSDAYEQY
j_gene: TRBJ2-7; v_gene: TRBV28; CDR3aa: ASSFRPGVSGAYEQY
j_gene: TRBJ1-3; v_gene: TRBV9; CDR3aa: ASSPTGFLSGNTIY
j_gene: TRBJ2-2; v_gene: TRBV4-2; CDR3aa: ASSQLAGDTGELF
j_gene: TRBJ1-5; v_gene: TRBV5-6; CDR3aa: ASSLESAGDQPQH
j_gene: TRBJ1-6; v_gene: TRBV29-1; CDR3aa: SVVGSPGTLH
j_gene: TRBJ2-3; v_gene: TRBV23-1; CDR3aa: ASSQGEGVSTDTQY
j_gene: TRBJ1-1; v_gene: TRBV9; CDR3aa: ASSVGTGTEAF
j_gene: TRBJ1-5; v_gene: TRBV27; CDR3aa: ASSSVLGNQPQH
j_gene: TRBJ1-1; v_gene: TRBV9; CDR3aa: ASSENYLNTEAF
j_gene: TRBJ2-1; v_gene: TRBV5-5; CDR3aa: ASSLPRGSYNEQF
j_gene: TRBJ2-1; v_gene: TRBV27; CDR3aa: ASSLNSRLQF
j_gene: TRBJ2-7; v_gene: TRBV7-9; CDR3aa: ASSGQGGHEQY
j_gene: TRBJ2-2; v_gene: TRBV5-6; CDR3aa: ASSPGGAGELF
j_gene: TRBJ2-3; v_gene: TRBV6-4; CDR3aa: ASSDSPGSTDTQY
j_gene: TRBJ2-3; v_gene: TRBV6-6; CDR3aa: ASRGRDRGTDTQY
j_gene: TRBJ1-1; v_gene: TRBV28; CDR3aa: ASSWGGNTEAF
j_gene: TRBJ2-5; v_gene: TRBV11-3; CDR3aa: ASSKPTGVQETQY
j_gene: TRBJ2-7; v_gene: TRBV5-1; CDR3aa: ASSLDRGLYEQY
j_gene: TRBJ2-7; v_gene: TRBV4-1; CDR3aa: ASSQVGDPGYEQY
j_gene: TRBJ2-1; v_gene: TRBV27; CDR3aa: ASSFSTSGSTNEQF
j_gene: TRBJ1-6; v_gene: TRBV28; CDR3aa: ASSSRGDSYNSPLH
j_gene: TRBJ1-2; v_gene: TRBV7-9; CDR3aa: ASSSLGGRPDYGYT
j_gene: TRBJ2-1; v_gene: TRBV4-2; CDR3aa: ASSPTTSDHEQF
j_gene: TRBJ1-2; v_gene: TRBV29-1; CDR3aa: SGGQGGGYT
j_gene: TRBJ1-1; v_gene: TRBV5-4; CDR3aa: ASSLFSHEAF
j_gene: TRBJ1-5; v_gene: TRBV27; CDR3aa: ASSWTENQPQH
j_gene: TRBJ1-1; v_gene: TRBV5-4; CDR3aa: ASSGDDLNTEAF
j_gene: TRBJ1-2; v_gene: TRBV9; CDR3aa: ASSIDHNYGYT
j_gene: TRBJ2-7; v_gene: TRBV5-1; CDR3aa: ASSSRSKVHEQY